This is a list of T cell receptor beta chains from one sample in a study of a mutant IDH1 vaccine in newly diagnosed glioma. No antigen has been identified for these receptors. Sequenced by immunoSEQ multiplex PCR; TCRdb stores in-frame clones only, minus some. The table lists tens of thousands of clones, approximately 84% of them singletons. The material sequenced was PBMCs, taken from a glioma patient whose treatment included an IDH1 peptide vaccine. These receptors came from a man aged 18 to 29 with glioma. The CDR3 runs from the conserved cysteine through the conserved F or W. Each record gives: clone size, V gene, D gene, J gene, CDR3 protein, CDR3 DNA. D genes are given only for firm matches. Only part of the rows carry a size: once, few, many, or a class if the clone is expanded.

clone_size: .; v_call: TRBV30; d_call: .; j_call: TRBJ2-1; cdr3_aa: CAWALNSNEQFF; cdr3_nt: TGTGCCTGGGCCCTTAACTCGAATGAGCAGTTCTTC
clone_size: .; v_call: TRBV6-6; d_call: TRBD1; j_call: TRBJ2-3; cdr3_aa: CASSYGGTGELDTQYF; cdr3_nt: TGTGCCAGCAGTTACGGGGGGACAGGGGAGTTAGATACGCAGTATTTT
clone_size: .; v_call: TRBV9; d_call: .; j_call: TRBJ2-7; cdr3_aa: CASSVGAYYEQYF; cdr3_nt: TGTGCCAGCAGCGTAGGGGCCTATTACGAGCAGTACTTC
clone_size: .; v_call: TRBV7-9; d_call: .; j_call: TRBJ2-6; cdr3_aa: CASSINSGANVLTF; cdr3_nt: TGTGCCAGCAGCATAAACTCTGGGGCCAACGTCCTGACTTTC
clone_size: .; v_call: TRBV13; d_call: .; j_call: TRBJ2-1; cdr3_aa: CASSPGLNEQFF; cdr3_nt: TGTGCCAGCAGCCCTGGGCTCAATGAGCAGTTCTTC
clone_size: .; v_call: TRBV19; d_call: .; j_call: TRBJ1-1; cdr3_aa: CASSIVWRSLEAFF; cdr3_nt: TGTGCCAGTAGTATAGTATGGCGATCTCTTGAAGCTTTCTTT
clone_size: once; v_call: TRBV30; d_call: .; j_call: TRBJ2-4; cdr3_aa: CAWNSGTGHLAKNIQYF; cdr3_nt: TGTGCCTGGAACTCGGGCACGGGACACTTAGCCAAAAACATTCAGTACTTC
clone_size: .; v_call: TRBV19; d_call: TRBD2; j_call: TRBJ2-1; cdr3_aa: CASSNIAGAYNEQFF; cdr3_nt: TGTGCCAGTAGTAACATAGCGGGGGCATACAATGAGCAGTTCTTC
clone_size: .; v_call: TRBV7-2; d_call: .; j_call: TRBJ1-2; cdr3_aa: CASSSQVGGIYGYTF; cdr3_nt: TGTGCCAGCAGCTCTCAGGTTGGAGGGATCTATGGCTACACCTTC
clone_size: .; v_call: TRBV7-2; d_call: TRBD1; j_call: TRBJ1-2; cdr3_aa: CASSATRTGNGYTF; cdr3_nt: TGTGCCAGCAGCGCAACCAGGACAGGGAATGGCTACACCTTC
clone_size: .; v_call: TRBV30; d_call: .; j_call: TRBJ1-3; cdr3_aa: CAWSARNTIYF; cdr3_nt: TGTGCCTGGAGTGCAAGAAACACCATATATTTT
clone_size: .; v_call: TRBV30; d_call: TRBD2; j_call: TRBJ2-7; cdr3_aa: CAWSLGGEYEQYF; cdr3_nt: TGTGCCTGGAGTTTGGGGGGGGAGTACGAGCAGTACTTC
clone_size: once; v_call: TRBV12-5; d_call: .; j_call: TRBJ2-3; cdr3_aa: CASGSPADTQYF; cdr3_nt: TGTGCTAGTGGTTCTCCGGCGGATACGCAGTATTTT
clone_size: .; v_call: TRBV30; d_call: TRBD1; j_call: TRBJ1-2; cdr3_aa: CAWGQGLNDGYTF; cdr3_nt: TGTGCCTGGGGACAGGGGTTGAACGATGGCTACACCTTC
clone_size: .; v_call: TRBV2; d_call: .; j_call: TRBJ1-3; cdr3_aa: CASIATSYSGNTIYF; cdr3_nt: TGTGCCAGCATAGCGACCTCGTACTCTGGAAACACCATATATTTT
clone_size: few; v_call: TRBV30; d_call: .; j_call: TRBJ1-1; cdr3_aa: CAWSGGGNTEAFF; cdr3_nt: TGTGCCTGGAGTGGGGGGGGGAACACTGAAGCTTTCTTT
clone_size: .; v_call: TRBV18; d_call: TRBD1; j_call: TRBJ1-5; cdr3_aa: CASSPSDRMGNQPQHF; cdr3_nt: TGTGCCAGCTCCCCTTCGGACAGGATGGGCAATCAGCCCCAGCATTTT
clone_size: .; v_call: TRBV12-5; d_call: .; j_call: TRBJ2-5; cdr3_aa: CASGTPPRAQYF; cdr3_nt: TGTGCTAGTGGCACCCCCCCTAGGGCCCAGTACTTC
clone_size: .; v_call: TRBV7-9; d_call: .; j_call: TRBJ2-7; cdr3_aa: CASSPRLQVMSHEQYF; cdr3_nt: TGTGCCAGCAGCCCCCGCCTTCAGGTAATGTCCCACGAGCAGTACTTC
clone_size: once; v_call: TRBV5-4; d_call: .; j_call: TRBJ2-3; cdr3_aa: CASSLSPRTTDTQYF; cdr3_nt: TGTGCCAGCAGCTTGTCCCCCAGGACGACAGATACGCAGTATTTT
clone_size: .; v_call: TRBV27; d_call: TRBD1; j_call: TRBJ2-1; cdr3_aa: CASSLVPTGSYNEQFF; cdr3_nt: TGTGCCAGCAGTTTGGTGCCGACAGGGAGTTACAATGAGCAGTTCTTC
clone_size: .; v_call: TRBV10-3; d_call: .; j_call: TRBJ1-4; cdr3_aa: CAISESGGGRNEKLFF; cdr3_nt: TGTGCCATCAGTGAGTCGGGAGGGGGACGAAATGAAAAACTGTTTTTT
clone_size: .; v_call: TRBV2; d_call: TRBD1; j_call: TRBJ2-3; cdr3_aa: CASGFRTGGLVDTQYF; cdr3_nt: TGTGCCAGCGGCTTCAGGACAGGGGGCCTCGTAGATACGCAGTATTTT
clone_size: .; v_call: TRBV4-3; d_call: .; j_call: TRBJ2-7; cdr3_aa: CASSQDGQGVYEQYF; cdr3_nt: TGCGCCAGCAGCCAAGATGGGCAGGGAGTCTACGAGCAGTACTTC
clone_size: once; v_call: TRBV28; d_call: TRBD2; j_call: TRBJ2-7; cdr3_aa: CASMVFSGGLYEQYF; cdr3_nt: TGTGCCAGCATGGTATTTAGCGGGGGGCTCTACGAGCAGTACTTC
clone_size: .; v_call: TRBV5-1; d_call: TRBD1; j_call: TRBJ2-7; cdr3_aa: CASRTRDRAYEQYF; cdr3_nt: TGCGCCAGCAGGACACGGGACAGGGCCTACGAGCAGTACTTC
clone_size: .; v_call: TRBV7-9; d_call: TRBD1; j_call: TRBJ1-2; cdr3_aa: CASTGQGDGYTF; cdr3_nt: TGTGCCAGCACGGGACAGGGAGATGGCTACACCTTC
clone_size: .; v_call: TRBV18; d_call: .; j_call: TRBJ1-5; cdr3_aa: CASSQGGGSQPQHF; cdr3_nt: TGTGCCAGCTCACAGGGCGGGGGAAGTCAGCCCCAGCATTTT
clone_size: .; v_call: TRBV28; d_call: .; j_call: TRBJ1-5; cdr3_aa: CASSPIKGGGQPQHF; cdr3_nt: TGTGCCAGCAGCCCCATAAAAGGGGGAGGTCAGCCCCAGCATTTT
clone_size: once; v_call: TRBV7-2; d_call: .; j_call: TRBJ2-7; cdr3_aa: CASSSSGTESYEQYF; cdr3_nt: TGTGCCAGCAGCTCCTCCGGGACCGAATCCTACGAGCAGTACTTC
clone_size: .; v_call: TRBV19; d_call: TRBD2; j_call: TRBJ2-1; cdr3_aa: CASSASGSQYNEQFF; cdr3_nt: TGTGCCAGTAGTGCTAGCGGGAGTCAGTACAATGAGCAGTTCTTC
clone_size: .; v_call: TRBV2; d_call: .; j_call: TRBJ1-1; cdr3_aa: CASRELYTEAFF; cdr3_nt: TGTGCCAGCAGGGAACTCTACACTGAAGCTTTCTTT
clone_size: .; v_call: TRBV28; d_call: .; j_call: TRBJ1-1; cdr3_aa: CASSLRGKAFF; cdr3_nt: TGTGCCAGCAGTTTACGAGGGAAAGCTTTCTTT
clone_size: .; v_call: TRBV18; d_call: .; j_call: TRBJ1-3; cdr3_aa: CASSAKGAGNTIYF; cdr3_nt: TGTGCCAGCTCAGCAAAGGGTGCCGGAAACACCATATATTTT
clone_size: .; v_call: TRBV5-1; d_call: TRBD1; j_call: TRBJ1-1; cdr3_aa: CASRKGGGMNTEAFF; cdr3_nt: TGCGCCAGCCGAAAAGGGGGCGGAATGAACACTGAAGCTTTCTTT
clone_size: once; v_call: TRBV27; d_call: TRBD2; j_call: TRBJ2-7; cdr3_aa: CASSLGTSGDEQYF; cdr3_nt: TGTGCCAGCAGTTTGGGGACTAGCGGAGACGAGCAGTACTTC
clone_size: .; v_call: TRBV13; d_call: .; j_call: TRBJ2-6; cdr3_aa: CASSEFGDDGANVLTF; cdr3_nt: TGTGCCAGCAGCGAATTCGGGGACGATGGGGCCAACGTCCTGACTTTC
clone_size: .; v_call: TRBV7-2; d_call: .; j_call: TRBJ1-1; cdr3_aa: CASSLVGGSGDTEAFF; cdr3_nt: TGTGCCAGCAGCTTAGTCGGGGGGTCGGGTGACACTGAAGCTTTCTTT
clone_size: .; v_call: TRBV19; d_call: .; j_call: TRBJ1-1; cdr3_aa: CASSLSANTEAFF; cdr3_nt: TGTGCCAGTTCCCTCTCAGCGAACACTGAAGCTTTCTTT
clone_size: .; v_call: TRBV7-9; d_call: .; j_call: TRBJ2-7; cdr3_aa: CASRRSREYGYEQYF; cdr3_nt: TGTGCCAGCCGTCGCTCCCGGGAATATGGCTACGAGCAGTACTTC
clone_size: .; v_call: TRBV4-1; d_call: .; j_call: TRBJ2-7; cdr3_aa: CASSQLNGLTTYEQYF; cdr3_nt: TGCGCCAGCAGCCAATTAAACGGGCTTACCACCTACGAGCAGTACTTC
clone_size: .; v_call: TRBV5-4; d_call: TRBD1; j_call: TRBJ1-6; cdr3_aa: CASSQGANSPLHF; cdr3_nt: TGTGCCAGCAGTCAGGGGGCTAATTCACCCCTCCACTTT
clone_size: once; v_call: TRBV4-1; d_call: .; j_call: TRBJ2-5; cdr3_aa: CASSLTDGQETQYF; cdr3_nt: TGCGCCAGCAGCCTCACCGACGGCCAAGAGACCCAGTACTTC
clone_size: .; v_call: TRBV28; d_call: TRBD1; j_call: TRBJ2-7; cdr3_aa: CASSLSGTGKGNEQYF; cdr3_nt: TGTGCCAGCAGTTTATCAGGGACAGGGAAGGGTAACGAGCAGTACTTC
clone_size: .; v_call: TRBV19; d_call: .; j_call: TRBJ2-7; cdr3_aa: CASSIPLAGRVEQYF; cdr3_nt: TGTGCCAGTAGTATACCTCTAGCTGGGCGAGTGGAGCAGTACTTC
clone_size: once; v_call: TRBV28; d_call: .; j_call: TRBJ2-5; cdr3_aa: CASTNTPRDVQETQYF; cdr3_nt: TGTGCCAGCACCAACACCCCCCGGGACGTTCAAGAGACCCAGTACTTC
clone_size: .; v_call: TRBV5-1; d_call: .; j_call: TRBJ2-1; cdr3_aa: CASSLGPGGDEQFF; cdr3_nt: TGCGCCAGCAGCTTGGGCCCGGGGGGCGATGAGCAGTTCTTC